The 21 T cell receptor beta chains below come from one sample, sequenced in a study of T cells after yellow fever vaccination. TCRdb re-called the 5' RACE reads through MiXCR, storing one row per CDR3 protein. The sample lists around 310,000 distinct CDR3 sequences, approximately 4.2% occurring once. Sequenced here: PBMCs, sampled 5 days after the yellow fever booster vaccination. All receptors come from a man younger than 35 who received the YFV17D yellow fever vaccine.

This sequence joins TRBV12-3 or TRBV12-4 and TRBJ1-3; D is undetermined. The CDR3 totals 13 residues. V lost 8 bases and J lost 0, with 8 bases in between. CDR3 in DNA: TGTGCCAGCGGGTCCTACTCTGGAAACACCATATATTTT. It translates to CASGSYSGNTIYF.

The genes are TRBV29-1 and TRBJ2-5; D remains unclear. The CDR3 loop spans 12 amino acids. With 3 bases removed from V and 9 bases from J, the gap between germline ends came to 14 bases. Germline values: CDR1 SQVTM, CDR2 ANQGSEA. CDR3 coding DNA: TGCAGCGTTGATGAGTACCCCCGTCCCCAGTACTTC. It codes for CSVDEYPRPQYF.

This chain connects TRBV2 to TRBJ2-3; D unclear. V gave up 2 bases and J gave up 4 bases, with 4 bases separating them. CDR1 is SNHLY, CDR2 FYNNEI, per germline. The CDR3 contains 12 residues. The CDR3 region has the DNA TGTGCCAGCAGTGAATATGCAGATACGCAGTATTTT. Translated, it gives CASSEYADTQYF.

This chain links TRBV4-3 with TRBJ2-5; perhaps TRBD2 as D (6 bases). With 4 bases removed from V and 6 bases from J, the gap between germline ends came to 21 bases. This CDR3 has 16 amino acids. Germline values: CDR1 LGHNA, CDR2 YSLEER. The CDR3 spells CASSRHTGGLSKTQYF. CDR3 nucleotide sequence: TGCGCCAGCAGCCGCCACACTGGGGGGTTATCCAAGACCCAGTACTTC.

The V gene is TRBV24-1, the J gene TRBJ2-2, with 7 bases lining up with TRBD1. CDR1 is KGHDR, CDR2 SFDVKD, per germline. V lost 8 bases and J lost 0; bases outside the gene matches: 2. This CDR3 comprises 14 residues. In nucleotides, the CDR3 is TGTGCCACCATGACAGGGCCGAACACCGGGGAGCTGTTTTTT. It encodes CATMTGPNTGELFF.

This clonotype was counted ten times or more. V is TRBV12-3 or TRBV12-4 and J is TRBJ2-4; D is uncertain. V was clipped by 3 bases and J by 0 bases, with 9 bases between them. The CDR3 runs to 15 residues. The chain's CDR3 is CASSLATLAKNIQYF. Here the CDR3 DNA reads TGTGCCAGCAGTTTGGCTACCCTAGCCAAAAACATTCAGTACTTC.

This clonotype has a count of ten or more. The CDR3 loop reads CASSPGQGGNTEAFF. DNA of the CDR3: TGTGCCAGCTCACCAGGACAGGGTGGGAACACTGAAGCTTTCTTT. V gene TRBV18 combines with J gene TRBJ1-1; TRBD1 matches at 8 bases. J gave up 1 base and V 2 bases, and 3 bases lay outside the gene matches. Germline values: CDR1 KGHSH, CDR2 LQKENI. This CDR3 has 15 amino acids.

The rearrangement uses TRBV5-4 and TRBJ1-6; 10 nucleotides line up with TRBD1. CDR3 length: 16 residues. Germline CDR1 SGHNT, CDR2 YYREEE (reference sequence). Trimming at V came to 4 bases and at J to 14 bases, leaving 15 bases not matched to a gene. The CDR3, as DNA: TGTGCCAGCAGCGGAATGACAGGGGGCGCCTTGTCAACCCTCCACTTT. Its translation is CASSGMTGGALSTLHF.

The sample holds a few counts of this clonotype. The rearrangement uses TRBV6-5 and TRBJ2-7; D possibly corresponds to TRBD1 (5 bases). V lost 4 bases and J 4 bases, leaving 17 bases between the germline ends. Per germline, CDR1 MNHEY and CDR2 SVGAGI. The CDR3 contains 15 residues. CDR3: CASSLPPGQGYEQYF. CDR3 coding DNA: TGTGCCAGCAGTTTACCCCCTGGGCAGGGTTACGAGCAGTACTTC.

This clonotype appeared many times. The chain has TRBV7-8 and TRBJ2-7, with TRBD1 identical over 8 bases. The CDR3 contains 14 residues. V lost 3 bases, J lost 2 bases, and 3 bases stayed unmatched. From germline, CDR1 is SGHVS and CDR2 FQNEAQ. CDR3 residues: CASSLGQAAYEQYV. The CDR3 coding sequence is TGTGCCAGCAGCTTGGGACAGGCAGCCTACGAGCAGTACGTC.

Ten or more counts support this clonotype. The chain is built from TRBV7-2 and TRBJ1-2, with 9 positions matching TRBD1. CDR1 SGHTA and CDR2 FQGNSA come from the germline V gene. The J segment lost 4 bases and the V segment lost 7 bases, leaving 4 bases of the junction unmatched. The CDR3 loop spans 13 amino acids. CDR3 region: CASTADRGYGYTF. DNA for the CDR3: TGTGCCAGCACCGCGGACAGGGGCTATGGCTACACCTTC.

The table lists this clonotype with many counts. The rearrangement links TRBV20-1 to TRBJ2-7; D ambiguous. Trimming stripped 4 bases from V and 3 bases from J, with 7 bases between. CDR1 and CDR2 from the germline V gene are DFQATT and SNEGSKA (reference sequence). The CDR3 has 11 amino acids. The CDR3 loop reads CSATGNYEQYF. CDR3 bases: TGCAGTGCTACAGGAAACTACGAGCAGTACTTC.

This rearrangement joins TRBV11-3 to TRBJ1-2, with D perhaps TRBD1 (5 bases). Germline CDR1 is SGHNT and CDR2 is YENEEA. Trimming removed 5 bases from V and 4 bases from J, with 17 bases in between. The CDR3 totals 15 residues. DNA of the CDR3: TGTGCCAGCAGCCCAGGACAACCTCCTGGCTATGGCTACACCTTC. This codes for CASSPGQPPGYGYTF.

This clonotype came up a few times. This rearrangement joins TRBV6-5 to TRBJ2-7, with 10 bases identical to TRBD1. Germline trimming cut 6 bases from V and 2 bases from J; bases unmatched to any gene: 10. Germline CDR1 MNHEY, CDR2 SVGAGI. This CDR3 comprises 16 residues. The CDR3 reads CASSLNPGTGAYEQYF. DNA for the CDR3: TGTGCCAGCAGCCTGAATCCCGGGACAGGGGCCTACGAGCAGTACTTC.

This clonotype was recorded many times. The chain combines TRBV6-2 or TRBV6-3 with TRBJ2-2; D possibly corresponds to TRBD2 (6 bases). Trimming stripped 5 bases from V and 2 bases from J, with 18 bases between. CDR3 length: 17 residues. CDR1 is MNHEY and CDR2 is SVGEGT in the germline V gene. The CDR3, as DNA: TGTGCCAGCAGTCCCCCTTTTGGGGGGATTAACACCGGGGAGCTGTTTTTT. Its translation is CASSPPFGGINTGELFF.

This clonotype was observed a few times. This chain connects TRBV7-9 to TRBJ2-7; TRBD2 matches at 7 bases. CDR1 and CDR2 from the germline V gene are SEHNR and FQNEAQ (reference sequence). The CDR3 length is 13 residues. Trimming at V came to 3 bases and at J to 6 bases, leaving 5 bases not matched to a gene. The CDR3 is CASSFSIAGEQYF. For the CDR3, the DNA is TGTGCCAGCAGCTTTAGTATAGCGGGCGAGCAGTACTTC.

In this sample, this clonotype turned up a few times. V is TRBV5-1 and J is TRBJ1-3, with 7 bases that match TRBD1. CDR3 size: 14 residues. The ends lost 2 bases at V and 4 bases at J; junction bases unmatched: 3. Germline V gene sequence: CDR1 SGHRS, CDR2 YFSETQ. The CDR3 coding sequence is TGCGCCAGCAGCTTACAGGGGAACGGAAACACCATATATTTT. This gives the protein CASSLQGNGNTIYF.

This clonotype was counted many times. V gene TRBV7-6 combines with J gene TRBJ1-5; the match to TRBD1 covers 12 bases. After removal of 4 bases from V and 7 bases from J, the junction contained 5 bases not matched to a gene. CDR3 length: 15 residues. CDR1 is SGHVS and CDR2 is FNYEAQ in the germline V gene. The CDR3 reads CASSSGTGGGQPQHF. The CDR3 nucleotides read TGTGCCAGCAGCTCCGGGACAGGGGGCGGGCAGCCCCAGCATTTT.

This clonotype was picked up a small number of times. The chain is built from TRBV19 and TRBJ2-7; 8 bases line up with TRBD2. J was trimmed by 3 bases and V by 0 bases; bases with no gene match: 7. Germline CDR1 reads LNHDA; CDR2 reads SQIVND (reference sequence). The CDR3 spans 16 residues. CDR3 loop: CASSIDSRRGDYEQYV. CDR3 DNA sequence: TGTGCCAGTAGTATAGACTCTAGGCGGGGGGACTACGAGCAGTACGTC.

The rearrangement links TRBV6-6 to TRBJ1-6, with 7 nucleotides matching TRBD1. Germline CDR1 MNHNY, CDR2 SVGAGI (reference sequence). The CDR3 covers 14 residues. Trimming took 6 bases from V and 10 from J; bases not matched to a gene: 9. The CDR3 region has the DNA TGTGCCAGCAGGCGGACAGGACAGATCTCACCCCTCCACTTT. Amino acid sequence: CASRRTGQISPLHF.

This clonotype was observed a few times. This sequence joins TRBV12-3 or TRBV12-4 and TRBJ2-1; 8 bases align to TRBD1. The CDR3 is 16 amino acids. V gave up 5 bases and J gave up 0 bases; unmatched junction bases: 6. CDR3 DNA: TGTGCCAGCAGTCCCCGGGACAGGCTCTCCTACAATGAGCAGTTCTTC. Its protein is CASSPRDRLSYNEQFF.